A single TCR beta chain is shown here with its context. Its target is unknown. This record belongs to a study of cytomegalovirus exposure and HLA in healthy donors. Researchers ran the PCR with 60 Vbeta and 13 Jbeta primers. The protocol was immunoSEQ multiplex PCR, while the TCRdb copy is restricted to in-frame clones and leaves out a portion. The profile shows about 140,000 clones, approximately 82% of them singletons. Study-level findings and limits: In a later analysis, CMV-associated beta chains were mostly HLA-associated, it appeared.

V lost 0 bases, J lost 5 bases, and 10 bases stayed unmatched. The CDR3 covers 17 residues. Germline V gene sequence: CDR1 SGHRS, CDR2 YFSETQ. This chain links TRBV5-1 with TRBJ2-3; 9 positions agree with TRBD2. The source material was PBMCs. The source is a man aged 25-45 years in good health and CMV-seropositive. CDR3 DNA sequence: TGCGCCAGCAGCTTGGGGTCTAGCGGGAATGTAGGAGATACGCAGTATTTT. This sequence encodes CASSLGSSGNVGDTQYF. Looking up the rest from reference TRBV5-1 and TRBJ2-3 gives the full variable domain: KAGVTQTPRYLIKTRGQQVTLSCSPISGHRSVSWYQQTPGQGLQFLFEYFSETQRNKGNFPGRFSGRQFSNSRSEMNVSTLELGDSALYLCASSLGSSGNVGDTQYFGPGTRLTVL.